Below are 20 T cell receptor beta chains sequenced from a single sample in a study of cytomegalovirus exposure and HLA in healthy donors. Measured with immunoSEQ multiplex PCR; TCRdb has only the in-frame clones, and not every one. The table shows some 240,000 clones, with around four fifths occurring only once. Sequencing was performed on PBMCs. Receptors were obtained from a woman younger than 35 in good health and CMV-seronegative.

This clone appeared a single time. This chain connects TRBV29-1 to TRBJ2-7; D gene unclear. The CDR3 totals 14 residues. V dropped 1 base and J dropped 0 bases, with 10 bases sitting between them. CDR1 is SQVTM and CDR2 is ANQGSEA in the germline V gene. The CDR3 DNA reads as TGCAGCGTTGAAGCCAGGACGGGCTCCTACGAGCAGTACTTC. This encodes CSVEARTGSYEQYF.

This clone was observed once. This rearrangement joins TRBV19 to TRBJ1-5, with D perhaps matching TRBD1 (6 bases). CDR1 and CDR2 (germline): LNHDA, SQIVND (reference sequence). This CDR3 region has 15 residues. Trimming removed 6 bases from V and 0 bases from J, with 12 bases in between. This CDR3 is CASRPWGRSNQPQHF. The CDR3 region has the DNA TGTGCCAGTAGACCCTGGGGGCGTAGCAATCAGCCCCAGCATTTT.

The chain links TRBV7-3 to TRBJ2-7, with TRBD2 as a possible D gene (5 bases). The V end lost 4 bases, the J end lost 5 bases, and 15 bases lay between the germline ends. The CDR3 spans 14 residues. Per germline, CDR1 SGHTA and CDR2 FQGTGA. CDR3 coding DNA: TGTGCCAGCAGCTCGACACCAGCGCGGGACGAGCAGTACTTC. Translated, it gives CASSSTPARDEQYF.

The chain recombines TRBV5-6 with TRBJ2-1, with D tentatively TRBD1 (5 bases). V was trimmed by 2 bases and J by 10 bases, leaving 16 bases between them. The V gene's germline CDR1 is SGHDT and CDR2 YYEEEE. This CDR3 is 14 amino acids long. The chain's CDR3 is CASSLWGSSMEQFF. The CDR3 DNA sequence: TGTGCCAGCAGCTTATGGGGCTCCTCAATGGAGCAGTTCTTC.

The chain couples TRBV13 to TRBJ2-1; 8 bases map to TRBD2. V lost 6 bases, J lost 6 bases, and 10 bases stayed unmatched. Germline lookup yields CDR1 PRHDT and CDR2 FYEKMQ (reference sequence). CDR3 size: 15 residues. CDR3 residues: CASSQGLLAGNEQFF. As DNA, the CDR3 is TGTGCCAGCAGTCAAGGGCTTCTAGCGGGCAATGAGCAGTTCTTC.

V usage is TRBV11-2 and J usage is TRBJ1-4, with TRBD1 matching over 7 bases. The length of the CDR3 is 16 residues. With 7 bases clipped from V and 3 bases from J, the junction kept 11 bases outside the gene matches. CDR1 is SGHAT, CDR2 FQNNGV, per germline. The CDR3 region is CASTQGGGRANEKLFF. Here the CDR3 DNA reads TGTGCCAGCACCCAGGGAGGGGGCCGAGCTAATGAAAAACTGTTTTTT.

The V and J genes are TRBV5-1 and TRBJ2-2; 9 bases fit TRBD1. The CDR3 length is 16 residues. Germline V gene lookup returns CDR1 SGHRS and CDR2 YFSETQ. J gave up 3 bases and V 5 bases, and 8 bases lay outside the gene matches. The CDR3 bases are TGCGCCAGCAGAGGTACAGGGGGCGCTTACACCGGGGAGCTGTTTTTT. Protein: CASRGTGGAYTGELFF.

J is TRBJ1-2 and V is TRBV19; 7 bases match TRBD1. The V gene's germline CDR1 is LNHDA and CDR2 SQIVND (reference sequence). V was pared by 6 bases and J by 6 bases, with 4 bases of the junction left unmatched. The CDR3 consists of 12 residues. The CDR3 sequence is CASSYRGNGYTF. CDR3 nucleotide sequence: TGTGCCAGTAGCTACAGGGGCAATGGCTACACCTTC.

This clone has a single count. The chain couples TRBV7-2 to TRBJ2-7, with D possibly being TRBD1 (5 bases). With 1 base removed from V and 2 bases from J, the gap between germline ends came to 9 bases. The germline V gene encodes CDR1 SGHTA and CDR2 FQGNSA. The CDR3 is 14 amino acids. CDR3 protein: CASSLDGAAYEQYF. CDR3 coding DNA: TGTGCCAGCAGCTTAGATGGGGCCGCCTACGAGCAGTACTTC.

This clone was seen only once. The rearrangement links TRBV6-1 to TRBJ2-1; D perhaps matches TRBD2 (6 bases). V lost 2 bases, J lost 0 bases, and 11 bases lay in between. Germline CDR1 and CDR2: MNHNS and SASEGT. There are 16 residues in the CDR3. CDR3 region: CASSELATSSYNEQFF. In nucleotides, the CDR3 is TGTGCCAGCAGTGAACTAGCGACAAGCTCCTACAATGAGCAGTTCTTC.

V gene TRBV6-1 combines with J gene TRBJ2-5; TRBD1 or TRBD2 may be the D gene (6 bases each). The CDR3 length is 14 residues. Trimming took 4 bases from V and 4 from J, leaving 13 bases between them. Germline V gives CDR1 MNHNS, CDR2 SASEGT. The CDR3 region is CASSVTRGGETQYF. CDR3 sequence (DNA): TGTGCCAGCAGTGTTACCAGGGGAGGAGAGACCCAGTACTTC.

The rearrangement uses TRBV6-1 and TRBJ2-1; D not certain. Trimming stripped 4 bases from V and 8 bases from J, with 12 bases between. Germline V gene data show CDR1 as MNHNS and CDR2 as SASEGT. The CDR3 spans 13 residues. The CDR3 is CASSVDRSYEQFF. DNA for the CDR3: TGTGCCAGCAGTGTGGACCGCTCCTATGAGCAGTTCTTC.

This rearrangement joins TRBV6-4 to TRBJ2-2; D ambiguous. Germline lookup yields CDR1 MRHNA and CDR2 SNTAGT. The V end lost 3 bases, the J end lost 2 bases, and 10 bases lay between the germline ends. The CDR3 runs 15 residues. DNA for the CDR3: TGTGCCAGCAGTGAGGCGGCTGATAACACCGGGGAGCTGTTTTTT. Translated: CASSEAADNTGELFF.

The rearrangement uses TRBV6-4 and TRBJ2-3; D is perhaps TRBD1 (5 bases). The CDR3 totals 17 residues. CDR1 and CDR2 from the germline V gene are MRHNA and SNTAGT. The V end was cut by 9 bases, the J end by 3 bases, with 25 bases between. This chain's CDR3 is CASKPGYGFDGTDTQYF. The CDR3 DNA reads TGTGCCAGTAAACCAGGGTACGGATTCGACGGAACAGATACGCAGTATTTT.

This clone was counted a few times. CDR3 nucleotide sequence: TGTGCCAGCAGCGTAGGGCAGGACGTAGGCTACACCTTC. Its protein product is CASSVGQDVGYTF. J is TRBJ1-2 and V is TRBV9, with D unresolved. The germline CDR1 and CDR2 sequences are SGDLS and YYNGEE. V lost 0 bases to trimming and J lost 8 bases, with 11 bases between them. The CDR3 is 13 residues long.

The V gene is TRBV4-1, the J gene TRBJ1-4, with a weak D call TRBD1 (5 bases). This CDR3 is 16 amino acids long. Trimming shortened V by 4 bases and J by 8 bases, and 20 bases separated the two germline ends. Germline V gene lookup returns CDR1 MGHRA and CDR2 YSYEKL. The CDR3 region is CASSLRVGGGREKLFF. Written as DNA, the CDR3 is TGCGCCAGCAGCCTCCGAGTGGGGGGTGGACGGGAAAAACTGTTTTTT.

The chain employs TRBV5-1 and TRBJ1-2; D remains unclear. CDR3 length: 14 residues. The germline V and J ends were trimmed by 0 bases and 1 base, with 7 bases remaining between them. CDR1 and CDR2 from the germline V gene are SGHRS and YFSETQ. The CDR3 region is CASSLDSDNYGYTF. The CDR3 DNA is TGCGCCAGCAGCTTGGACAGTGATAACTATGGCTACACCTTC. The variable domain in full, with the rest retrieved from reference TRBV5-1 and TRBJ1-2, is KAGVTQTPRYLIKTRGQQVTLSCSPISGHRSVSWYQQTPGQGLQFLFEYFSETQRNKGNFPGRFSGRQFSNSRSEMNVSTLELGDSALYLCASSLDSDNYGYTFGSGTRLTVV.

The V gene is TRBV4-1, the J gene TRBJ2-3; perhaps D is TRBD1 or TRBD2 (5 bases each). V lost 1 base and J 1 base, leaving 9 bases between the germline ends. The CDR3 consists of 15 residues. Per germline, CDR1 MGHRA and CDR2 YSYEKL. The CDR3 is CASSQAGLGTDTQYF. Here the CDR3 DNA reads TGCGCCAGCAGCCAAGCGGGGCTGGGCACAGATACGCAGTATTTT.

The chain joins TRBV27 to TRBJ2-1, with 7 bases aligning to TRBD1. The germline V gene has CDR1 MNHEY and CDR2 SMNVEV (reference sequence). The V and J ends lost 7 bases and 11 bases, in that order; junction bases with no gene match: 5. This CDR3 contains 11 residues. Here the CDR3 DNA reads TGTGCCAGCAATCAACAGGGGAAGCAGTTCTTC. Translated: CASNQQGKQFF.

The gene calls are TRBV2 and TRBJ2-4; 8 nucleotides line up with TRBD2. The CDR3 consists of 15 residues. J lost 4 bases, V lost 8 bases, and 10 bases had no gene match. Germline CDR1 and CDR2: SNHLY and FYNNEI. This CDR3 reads CASRGRTGPKNIQYF. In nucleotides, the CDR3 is TGTGCCAGCCGCGGGAGGACGGGGCCGAAAAACATTCAGTACTTC.